This T cell receptor beta chain was identified during a study of T-cell memory formation after mild COVID-19. Trimming left V 5 bases short and J 2 bases short, with 15 bases between. Germline CDR1 and CDR2: SGHVS and FNYEAQ. CDR3 length: 15 amino acids. TCRdb re-called the 5' RACE reads with MiXCR, one entry per CDR3 protein. This table has roughly 400,000 distinct CDR3 sequences, 16% appearing once. This clonotype was observed at least ten times. What it binds is not known. Whole-study results and caveats: Some responding clones appeared in pre-infection memory, suggesting cross-reactive memory joined. The authors left the SARS-CoV-2 specificity of second-wave clones peaking on day 37 unconfirmed.

The chain is built from TRBV7-6 and TRBJ1-1; perhaps TRBD1 as D (6 bases). The sequenced material came from PBMCs or a T cell subset sorted from them (not recorded which). The sequence derives from a man aged 18 to 30 who had mild COVID-19 (a few samples of this study predate the infection). Cell type and time point are not known. DNA for the CDR3: TGTGCCAGCAGCCATGGGGGCTCCCCAAACACTGAAGCTTTCTTT. This gives the protein CASSHGGSPNTEAFF.